This T cell receptor (beta chain) was observed in a study of Ad26.COV2.S vaccination and SARS-CoV-2 variants. At the level of the study: The vaccine Ad26.COV2.S was put into the muscle once, or twice with 56 days between.

Notes on the study in general: The placebo group had lower spike-specific TCR breadth than the vaccine recipients did.

This CDR3 is built from 13 residues. Germline-derived CDR1 and CDR2 are SGHRS and YFSETQ. The germline V and J ends were trimmed by 8 bases and 2 bases, with 14 bases remaining between them. To note about this clone: Its antigen is not known.

Treatment indicated: approximately 18 received Ad26.COV2.S at low or high dose, single or two shots; roughly five received placebo; per-sample allocation not given. Specimen acquisition occurred on day 63 following the initial vaccine or placebo injection. Recruitment in Boston yielded a donor of adult age, 18-55 years. An Ad26 vector carrying the Wuhan-strain SARS-CoV-2 spike served as the vaccine. The assay was immunoSEQ multiplex PCR, and TCRdb's table has in-frame clones only and misses some. The sample holds some 460,000 clones, nearly 90% seen once. The chain employs TRBV5-1 and TRBJ2-7; a possible D gene is TRBD1 (6 bases). This sequence originates from a person between 18 and 60 years old who received the Ad26.COV2.S COVID-19 vaccine or a placebo. The input for sequencing was peripheral blood, taken in a trial of Ad26.COV2.S vaccine versus placebo. CDR3: CASYRESPYEQYF. The CDR3 nucleotides are TGCGCCAGTTACAGGGAGTCCCCCTACGAGCAGTACTTC.